A selection of T cell receptor beta chains follows, all from one sample in a study of blood T cell repertoires in COVID-19. The data were produced by immunoSEQ multiplex PCR, yet TCRdb's version contains in-frame clones alone and is incomplete. The data show about 42,000 clones, with about 85% seen just once and roughly 13% held by the top ten. Sequencing was carried out using peripheral blood. These receptors came from a woman in her seventies in a cohort sampled during active COVID-19. The CDR3 runs from the conserved cysteine through the conserved F or W. The order of the fields is D gene, J gene, V gene, clone size, CDR3 protein, CDR3 DNA. A D gene is named only where the DNA matches it firmly. Rows give clone size only sometimes, using once, few, many, or a class for an expanded clone.

.,TRBJ2-1,TRBV6-5,.,CASMTSSYNEQFF,TGTGCCAGCATGACTAGCTCCTACAATGAGCAGTTCTTC
TRBD2,TRBJ2-7,TRBV7-8,.,CASSLVRASGTPHF,TGTGCCAGCAGCTTAGTCAGGGCTAGCGGGACACCACACTTC
TRBD1,TRBJ1-1,TRBV2,.,CASRKTGGVATEAFF,TGTGCCAGCAGAAAGACAGGGGGCGTAGCCACTGAAGCTTTCTTT
TRBD2,TRBJ2-2,TRBV7-2,.,CASSLGSIGVAGPTGELFF,TGTGCCAGCAGCTTAGGATCGATTGGGGTAGCGGGCCCCACCGGGGAGCTGTTTTTT
TRBD1,TRBJ1-5,TRBV28,.,CASRRGRSNQPQHF,TGTGCCAGCAGGAGGGGGCGGAGCAATCAGCCCCAGCATTTT
.,TRBJ2-3,TRBV21-1,.,CASSKEKREIEGASTDTQYF,TGTGCCAGCAGCAAAGAGAAGCGGGAGATTGAGGGGGCTAGCACAGATACGCAGTATTTT
.,TRBJ1-1,TRBV13,.,CASSLISNTEAFF,TGTGCCAGCAGCTTAATCAGTAACACTGAAGCTTTCTTT
TRBD2,TRBJ2-1,TRBV2,.,CASSVRDPREGEQFF,TGTGCCAGCAGTGTACGGGACCCCAGGGAGGGTGAGCAGTTCTTC
.,TRBJ2-6,TRBV27,.,CASSPNGANVLTF,TGTGCCAGCAGTCCCAATGGGGCCAACGTCCTGACTTTC
TRBD2,TRBJ2-3,TRBV19,.,CASSILAGGRIDTQYF,TGTGCCAGTAGTATTCTAGCGGGAGGGCGGATAGATACGCAGTATTTT
.,TRBJ2-5,TRBV12-3/TRBV12-4,.,CASSLGGLETQYF,TGTGCCAGCAGTTTAGGGGGCTTGGAGACCCAGTACTTC
.,TRBJ2-7,TRBV2,.,CASSDRGDEQYF,TGTGCCAGCAGTGACCGGGGAGACGAGCAGTACTTC
TRBD2,TRBJ2-3,TRBV28,.,CASSRPLAKGEDTQYF,TGTGCCAGCAGTCGCCCACTAGCGAAAGGCGAGGATACGCAGTATTTT
.,TRBJ2-1,TRBV21-1,.,CASSPRLCGRACNEQFF,TGTGCCAGCAGCCCCCGACTCTGCGGGAGGGCCTGCAATGAGCAGTTCTTC
.,TRBJ2-7,TRBV7-3,few,CASSFEGREQYF,TGTGCCAGCAGCTTTGAGGGAAGGGAGCAGTACTTC
TRBD1,TRBJ2-7,TRBV5-1,.,CASSEPQGDYEQYF,TGCGCCAGCAGCGAGCCACAGGGGGACTACGAGCAGTACTTC
TRBD2,TRBJ2-2,TRBV27,.,CASRGASGSAVTGELFF,TGTGCCAGTAGGGGGGCTAGCGGGAGCGCGGTCACCGGGGAGCTGTTTTTT
.,TRBJ2-2,TRBV7-2,.,CASSLGGGNTGELFF,TGTGCCAGCAGCTTAGGAGGGGGGAACACCGGGGAGCTGTTTTTT
TRBD1,TRBJ1-1,TRBV5-1,.,CASSRGQDTEAFF,TGCGCCAGCAGCAGAGGACAGGACACTGAAGCTTTCTTT
.,TRBJ1-4,TRBV27,.,CASSLQPRGEKLFF,TGTGCCAGCAGTTTACAACCCCGGGGTGAAAAACTGTTTTTT
.,TRBJ2-2,TRBV4-3,.,CASSQGLVNTGELFF,TGCGCCAGCAGCCAAGGACTAGTGAACACCGGGGAGCTGTTTTTT
TRBD2,TRBJ2-1,TRBV11-3,.,CASSLASGVYNEQFF,TGTGCCAGCAGCTTAGCTAGCGGAGTATACAATGAGCAGTTCTTC
TRBD1,TRBJ2-7,TRBV30,.,CAWSPGTGTEQYF,TGTGCCTGGAGCCCTGGGACAGGGACCGAGCAGTACTTC
TRBD1,TRBJ2-7,TRBV6-5,once,CASSSPGQGHYEQYF,TGTGCCAGCAGTTCTCCGGGACAGGGACACTACGAGCAGTACTTC
.,TRBJ1-2,TRBV4-3,.,CASSQDWGYDYGYTF,TGCGCCAGCAGCCAAGATTGGGGCTACGATTATGGCTACACCTTC
.,TRBJ2-7,TRBV5-5,.,CASSFLFDSLYEQYF,TGTGCCAGCAGCTTCTTATTTGACAGTCTCTACGAGCAGTACTTC
.,TRBJ1-4,TRBV11-2,.,CASSPGTGREKLFF,TGTGCCAGCAGCCCAGGGACCGGGAGGGAAAAACTGTTTTTT
TRBD2,TRBJ2-5,TRBV20-1,.,CSASSGRQSSGIQETQYF,TGCAGTGCTAGTTCAGGGCGCCAGAGTAGCGGGATCCAAGAGACCCAGTACTTC
.,TRBJ1-2,TRBV19,.,CAIRTGNGGYTF,TGTGCCATCCGGACGGGGAACGGTGGCTACACCTTC
.,TRBJ1-1,TRBV10-2,few,CASSVMGRTEAFF,TGCGCCAGCAGTGTCATGGGGCGGACTGAAGCTTTCTTT
.,TRBJ2-7,TRBV2,.,CASSPGTPSSDF,TGTGCCAGCAGCCCCGGGACTCCCTCATCGGACTTC
TRBD1,TRBJ2-3,TRBV6-2/TRBV6-3,.,CASSYSNLIGQGTTDTQYF,TGTGCCAGCAGTTACTCGAATTTAATTGGACAGGGGACCACAGATACGCAGTATTTT
TRBD1,TRBJ1-6,TRBV3-1/TRBV3-2,.,CASSQGSGQGLGDSPLHF,TGTGCCAGCAGCCAAGGCTCGGGACAGGGGCTTGGCGATTCACCCCTCCACTTT
TRBD2,TRBJ2-5,TRBV18,.,CASSPVGTTIQETQYF,TGTGCCAGCTCACCAGTGGGGACTACTATCCAAGAGACCCAGTACTTC
TRBD2,TRBJ2-3,TRBV6-2/TRBV6-3,.,CASSLAGITQYF,TGTGCCAGCAGTCTAGCGGGGATTACGCAGTATTTT
.,TRBJ2-1,TRBV6-5,.,CATFKSPSVNEQFF,TGTGCCACTTTTAAGTCACCTAGCGTCAATGAGCAGTTCTTC
.,TRBJ1-1,TRBV19,.,CASSMAPGPGVSRAFF,TGTGCCAGTAGTATGGCGCCAGGTCCAGGGGTGTCGAGGGCTTTCTTT
TRBD2,TRBJ2-2,TRBV3-1/TRBV3-2,.,CASSQEASGNTGELFF,TGTGCCAGCAGCCAAGAGGCTAGCGGCAACACCGGGGAGCTGTTTTTT
.,TRBJ1-2,TRBV5-1,.,CASAPGVSGYTF,TGCGCCAGCGCCCCCGGGGTTTCAGGCTACACCTTC
TRBD2,TRBJ2-3,TRBV24-1,.,CATSDPPAGYTDTQYF,TGTGCCACCAGTGACCCTCCAGCGGGGTACACAGATACGCAGTATTTT
.,TRBJ2-4,TRBV5-5,.,CASSLVTSSNIQYF,TGTGCCAGCAGCTTGGTTACTAGCAGTAACATTCAGTACTTC
.,TRBJ1-4,TRBV19,.,CASRTNTGLGEKLFF,TGTGCCAGTAGGACCAACACAGGGTTGGGTGAAAAACTGTTTTTT
.,TRBJ2-5,TRBV30,once,CAWSVPGQETQYF,TGTGCCTGGAGTGTACCGGGGCAAGAGACCCAGTACTTC
TRBD1,TRBJ1-3,TRBV25-1,.,CASSETGNTGNTIYF,TGTGCCAGCAGTGAGACAGGGAACACTGGAAACACCATATATTTT
.,TRBJ1-1,TRBV6-5,.,CASKRDSVNTEAFF,TGTGCCAGCAAGAGAGACAGCGTGAACACTGAAGCTTTCTTT
.,TRBJ1-4,TRBV6-5,.,CASVRGGREKLFF,TGTGCCAGCGTCCGGGGGGGAAGGGAAAAACTGTTTTTT
.,TRBJ1-2,TRBV7-2,few,CASSLNPRFYGYTF,TGTGCCAGCAGCTTAAATCCCAGATTCTATGGCTACACCTTC
.,TRBJ1-2,TRBV7-8,.,CASSLALSAGGGYTF,TGTGCCAGCAGCTTAGCGCTCAGCGCTGGAGGCGGCTACACCTTC
TRBD2,TRBJ2-3,TRBV18,.,CASSPQAGGNTDTQYF,TGTGCCAGCTCACCTCAAGCGGGAGGTAACACAGATACGCAGTATTTT
.,TRBJ1-5,TRBV7-2,.,CASRRTATLNQPQHF,TGTGCCAGCAGAAGGACAGCTACGCTCAATCAGCCCCAGCATTTT